A selection of T cell receptor beta chains follows, all from one sample in a study of blood T cell repertoires in COVID-19. Only in-frame clones appear in the TCRdb table, and some are missing; sequencing was by immunoSEQ multiplex PCR. The top ten clones hold about 7.8% of a sample with about 160,000 clones, more than 65% of them seen once. Material for sequencing was peripheral blood. The receptors were gathered from a woman aged 55-69 years with COVID-19, enrolled during active disease. Each CDR3 is given with its conserved first and last residue. The order of the fields is J gene, D gene, clone size, V gene, CDR3 protein, CDR3 DNA. A D gene is named only where the DNA matches it firmly. Some rows mark clone size as missing; the rest say once, few, many or name a class of expanded clone.

>TRBJ2-1|TRBD2|-|TRBV5-5
CASSLTSGILYNEQFF
TGTGCCAGCAGCTTGACTAGCGGGATTTTGTACAATGAGCAGTTCTTC
>TRBJ1-4|TRBD1|few|TRBV6-5
CASRYRGSNEKLFF
TGTGCCAGCAGGTACAGGGGGTCGAATGAAAAACTGTTTTTT
>TRBJ2-7|TRBD1|-|TRBV28
CASSTTGREQYF
TGTGCCAGCAGTACGACAGGGCGCGAGCAGTACTTC
>TRBJ1-6|-|-|TRBV19
CASSTTPDRPGTLHF
TGTGCCAGTAGTACAACTCCCGACAGGCCGGGGACCCTCCACTTT
>TRBJ1-4|-|-|TRBV14
CASSQDLGVGVREKLFF
TGTGCCAGCAGCCAAGATTTAGGGGTAGGCGTTCGTGAAAAACTGTTTTTT
>TRBJ1-6|-|-|TRBV7-2
CASSEFRDSPLHF
TGTGCCAGCAGCGAATTCCGGGATTCACCCCTCCACTTT
>TRBJ2-5|TRBD2|-|TRBV7-3
CASSPGLAGGQTQYF
TGTGCCAGCAGCCCCGGTCTAGCGGGAGGTCAGACCCAGTACTTC
>TRBJ1-1|-|few|TRBV3-1/TRBV3-2
CASSQGGEAFF
TGTGCCAGCAGCCAAGGCGGTGAAGCTTTCTTT
>TRBJ1-6|TRBD1|-|TRBV18
CASLMDRVGSPLHF
TGTGCCAGCTTAATGGACAGGGTTGGTTCACCCCTCCACTTT
>TRBJ2-7|-|-|TRBV7-4
CASSHSVTSYEQYF
TGTGCCAGCAGCCATAGCGTCACCTCCTACGAGCAGTACTTC
>TRBJ2-7|TRBD1|-|TRBV12-3/TRBV12-4
CASSVDRGAQYF
TGTGCCAGCAGTGTCGACAGGGGAGCGCAGTACTTC
>TRBJ1-5|TRBD1|once|TRBV28
CASVEGTGEIQPQHF
TGTGCCAGCGTCGAAGGGACAGGGGAGATTCAGCCCCAGCATTTT
>TRBJ1-2|TRBD1|-|TRBV10-3
CAISESVGQGGYGYTF
TGTGCCATCAGTGAGTCGGTAGGACAGGGCGGGTATGGCTACACCTTC
>TRBJ1-1|-|-|TRBV7-3
CASSLKAGWEAFF
TGTGCCAGCAGCTTAAAAGCAGGGTGGGAAGCTTTCTTT
>TRBJ2-1|-|-|TRBV7-3
CASSDRRSRSYNEQFF
TGTGCCAGCAGCGACAGGCGCTCCCGCTCCTACAATGAGCAGTTCTTC
>TRBJ1-6|-|-|TRBV3-1/TRBV3-2
CASSQGTSGGAYNSPLHF
TGTGCCAGCAGCCAAGGAACCAGCGGAGGCGCCTATAATTCACCCCTCCACTTT
>TRBJ2-1|-|-|TRBV28
CASSLIPSYNEQFF
TGTGCCAGCAGTTTAATCCCTAGCTACAATGAGCAGTTCTTC
>TRBJ1-4|-|-|TRBV28
CASSFGGGGSNEKLFF
TGTGCCAGCAGTTTTGGGGGGGGCGGGTCCAATGAAAAACTGTTTTTT
>TRBJ2-2|TRBD1|-|TRBV18
CASSQGQRPNTGELFF
TGTGCCAGCTCACAGGGACAGCGACCGAACACCGGGGAGCTGTTTTTT
>TRBJ2-5|-|-|TRBV20-1
CSASWAGRETQYF
TGCAGTGCTAGTTGGGCGGGAAGAGAGACCCAGTACTTC